The 30 T cell receptor beta chains below come from one sample, sequenced in a study of beta chain features in type 1 diabetes. Study-wide points: Shorter TCRB CDR3s, moderately but significantly so, were found in Type 1 diabetes patients in all four CD4+ subsets.

Every isolated RNA sample was fully reverse transcribed, so sequencing captured expressed TCRB transcripts. The table came from immunoSEQ multiplex PCR; TCRdb's copy has only in-frame clones and leaves some out. The sample records around 600,000 clones, over 10% being singletons. For these TCRs, the target antigens are not known. Input material: naive CD4+ T cells from blood. These receptors originate from a man aged 25-45 years with type 1 diabetes.

This rearrangement joins TRBV30 to TRBJ2-3; a possible D gene is TRBD1 (5 bases). The CDR3 totals 14 residues. The V gene lost 3 bases and the J gene lost 6 bases, with 16 bases spanning the gap. The V gene's germline CDR1 is GTSNPN and CDR2 SVGIG (reference sequence). Here the CDR3 reads CAWSQDNPGDTQYF. The CDR3, as DNA: TGTGCCTGGAGCCAGGACAATCCAGGGGATACGCAGTATTTT.

The chain has TRBV7-2 and TRBJ2-3; maybe TRBD2 (6 bases). CDR1 and CDR2 (germline): SGHTA, FQGNSA. The CDR3 length is 15 residues. Deletions cut 5 bases from V and 5 bases from J, with 17 bases between. The CDR3 DNA is TGTGCCAGCAGCGTGAATGCGGGGTGGGTAGATACGCAGTATTTT. Amino acid sequence: CASSVNAGWVDTQYF.

This clone was found a few times. The chain links TRBV5-4 to TRBJ2-1, with TRBD2 matching 9 bases. CDR3 size: 15 residues. Germline CDR1 is SGHNT and CDR2 is YYREEE (reference sequence). V lost 1 base to trimming and J lost 6 bases; unmatched junction nucleotides: 5. CDR3 in DNA: TGTGCCAGCAGCTTGCGACTAGCGGACTTCAATGAGCAGTTCTTC. This codes for CASSLRLADFNEQFF.

This clone was counted only a few times. The chain combines TRBV7-2 with TRBJ2-3, with D possibly matching TRBD2 (6 bases). Between the trimmed V and J ends, which lost 5 bases and 9 bases, there was a span of 18 bases. CDR3 length: 14 residues. Per germline, CDR1 SGHTA and CDR2 FQGNSA. This chain's CDR3 is CASSRGGGSETQYF. In nucleotides, the CDR3 is TGTGCCAGCAGCCGAGGAGGAGGGAGCGAAACGCAGTATTTT.

This chain connects TRBV4-2 to TRBJ1-2; TRBD1 matches at 8 bases. J was trimmed by 3 bases and V by 0 bases; bases with no gene match: 12. The germline V gene encodes CDR1 LGHNA and CDR2 YNFKEQ. The CDR3 has 18 residues. The CDR3 DNA reads TGTGCCAGCAGCCAAGATCGATCAGGGGGCTCTCCGTACTATGGCTACACCTTC. Its translation: CASSQDRSGGSPYYGYTF.

The J gene is TRBJ1-2, the V gene TRBV6-5; D unclear. Germline V gene data show CDR1 as MNHEY and CDR2 as SVGAGI. V was cut by 6 bases and J by 4 bases, with 9 bases left in between. This CDR3 has 12 amino acids. CDR3 sequence: CASRTPTYGYTF. CDR3 nucleotides: TGTGCCAGCAGAACACCAACCTATGGCTACACCTTC.

This clone was detected a few times. This rearrangement joins TRBV30 to TRBJ2-2; D may be TRBD1 (5 bases). Germline V gene sequence: CDR1 GTSNPN, CDR2 SVGIG (reference sequence). This CDR3 region has 14 residues. Trimming removed 0 bases at V and 7 bases at J, with 12 bases between. This CDR3 is CAWSVARVGGELFF. CDR3 DNA: TGTGCCTGGAGTGTAGCCAGGGTAGGCGGGGAGCTGTTTTTT.

This clone was found a few times. The V and J genes are TRBV9 and TRBJ2-3; TRBD2 agrees at 12 bases. The V gene's germline CDR1 is SGDLS and CDR2 YYNGEE. The J segment lost 5 bases and the V segment lost 0 bases, leaving 7 bases of the junction unmatched. The CDR3 covers 17 residues. The CDR3 here is CASSVGTSGGSRDTQYF. Written as DNA, the CDR3 is TGTGCCAGCAGCGTAGGCACTAGCGGGGGGTCGAGAGATACGCAGTATTTT.

A word on this clone: Other nucleotide sequences in the sample specify the same CDR3. The chain couples TRBV5-4 to TRBJ1-2; D is ambiguous. CDR1 and CDR2 from the germline V gene are SGHNT and YYREEE (reference sequence). V lost 4 bases and J 2 bases, leaving 9 bases between the germline ends. CDR3 length: 13 amino acids. DNA for the CDR3: TGTGCCAGCAGCCCGGACGGCAACTATGGCTACACCTTC. Protein: CASSPDGNYGYTF.

This clone was picked up a small number of times. Other DNA sequences from this sample encode an identical CDR3 as well. The chain links TRBV29-1 to TRBJ2-7; a weak D match, TRBD2 (6 bases). With 6 bases removed from V and 0 bases from J, the gap between germline ends came to 12 bases. The CDR3 totals 13 residues. The V gene's germline CDR1 is SQVTM and CDR2 ANQGSEA. CDR3 in amino acids: CSVGGLPSYEQYF. DNA of the CDR3: TGCAGCGTCGGGGGACTGCCCTCCTACGAGCAGTACTTC.

This chain uses TRBV7-9 with TRBJ2-1; TRBD1 or TRBD2 may be the D gene (5 bases each). Germline V gene sequence: CDR1 SEHNR, CDR2 FQNEAQ (reference sequence). CDR3 length: 15 residues. Trimming pared 1 base from V and 8 bases from J, leaving 15 bases between. The CDR3 here is CASSLGGGSRDEQFF. The CDR3 nucleotides read TGTGCCAGCAGCTTAGGTGGGGGAAGTCGCGATGAGCAGTTCTTC.

This clone was counted only a few times. The chain combines TRBV20-1 with TRBJ2-5; D could derive from TRBD1 or TRBD2 (6 bases each). The V end was cut by 6 bases, the J end by 10 bases, with 15 bases between. Germline CDR1 is DFQATT and CDR2 is SNEGSKA (reference sequence). This CDR3 is 11 amino acids long. CDR3 amino acids: CSATLQGGQYF. DNA for the CDR3: TGCAGTGCCACACTACAGGGAGGCCAGTACTTC.

The rearrangement joins TRBV5-1 to TRBJ2-1; D is uncertain. Trimming removed 0 bases from V and 6 bases from J, with 10 bases in between. This CDR3 has 14 amino acids. In germline, CDR1 is SGHRS, CDR2 YFSETQ. This CDR3 reads CASSLDKFSNEQFF. The CDR3 nucleotides are TGCGCCAGCAGCTTGGATAAGTTTAGCAATGAGCAGTTCTTC.

The chain couples TRBV5-1 to TRBJ2-1; D is undetermined. Trimming cost V 4 bases and J 6 bases, with 11 bases left between them. CDR1 and CDR2 from the germline V gene are SGHRS and YFSETQ. The CDR3 runs to 13 residues. CDR3 DNA sequence: TGCGCCAGCAGCCCCAGTGTGGGCAATGAGCAGTTCTTC. Translation gives CASSPSVGNEQFF.

There are a few counts of this clone. Other DNA sequences within the sample encode an identical CDR3. This chain links TRBV5-1 with TRBJ2-3; possible D gene TRBD2, 6 bases. CDR1 SGHRS and CDR2 YFSETQ come from the germline V gene. V was clipped by 1 base and J by 0 bases, with 9 bases between them. There are 15 residues in the CDR3. CDR3 coding DNA: TGCGCCAGCAGCTTGCTGGGACTGAGCACAGATACGCAGTATTTT. This encodes CASSLLGLSTDTQYF.

Comments on this clone: One junction end disagrees with the germline gene, perhaps due to a read error. Other DNA sequences of this sample code for an identical CDR3. V and J are TRBV6-1 and TRBJ2-5; TRBD1 matches at 7 bases. CDR1 is MNHNS and CDR2 is SASEGT in the germline V gene. This CDR3 spans 16 amino acids. CDR3 region: CASSEAFTGDQETQYF. DNA of the CDR3: TGTGCCAGCAGTGAAGCGTTTACAGGGGACCAAGAGACCCAATACTTC.

The table lists this clone with a few counts. V and J are TRBV7-2 and TRBJ2-5; 12 nucleotides align to TRBD1. Germline V CDR1 and CDR2: SGHTA, FQGNSA. V lost 5 bases and J lost 5; bases outside the gene matches: 6. CDR3 length equals 15 residues. CDR3 coding DNA: TGTGCCAGCAGCCCCGGGACAGGGGGCTGGGAGACCCAGTACTTC. As protein: CASSPGTGGWETQYF.

The sample holds a few counts of this clone. The genes are TRBV6-5 and TRBJ1-3; D call uncertain. V was clipped by 8 bases and J by 2 bases, with 10 bases between them. Germline CDR1 and CDR2: MNHEY and SVGAGI. The CDR3 is made up of 13 amino acids. The CDR3, as DNA: TGTGCCAGCCGTTCGGGTCCTGGAAACACCATATATTTT. Protein product: CASRSGPGNTIYF.

This chain uses TRBV12-5 with TRBJ1-5; D may be TRBD1 (6 bases). Germline V gene lookup returns CDR1 LGHNT and CDR2 FRNRAP. The CDR3 loop spans 14 amino acids. Trimming pared 1 base from V and 7 bases from J, leaving 11 bases between. DNA of the CDR3: TGTGCTAGTGGTTTGGAGGGGGGGTGGCAGCCCCAGCATTTT. The encoded protein is CASGLEGGWQPQHF. The variable domain in full, completed from reference TRBV12-5 and TRBJ1-5, reads DARVTQTPRHKVTEMGQEVTMRCQPILGHNTVFWYRQTMMQGLELLAYFRNRAPLDDSGMPKDRFSAEMPDATLATLKIQPSEPRDSAVYFCASGLEGGWQPQHFGDGTRLSIL.

V gene TRBV29-1 combines with J gene TRBJ2-3, with 7 nucleotides matching TRBD2. Germline V gene lookup returns CDR1 SQVTM and CDR2 ANQGSEA. CDR3 size: 13 residues. V lost 8 bases and J lost 2; bases outside the gene matches: 7. CDR3 DNA: TGCAGCTCATCCGGGACTAACACAGATACGCAGTATTTT. As protein: CSSSGTNTDTQYF.

This chain uses TRBV25-1 with TRBJ1-4; TRBD1 agrees at 10 bases. Germline CDR1 and CDR2: MGHDK and SYGVNS. The junction had 4 bases not matched to a gene; V was cut back by 4 bases and J by 8 bases. The CDR3 loop spans 14 amino acids. CDR3 sequence reads: CASSGQGAYEKLFF. The CDR3 DNA is TGTGCCAGCAGTGGACAGGGGGCCTACGAAAAACTGTTTTTT.

This clone was seen a few times. The V call is TRBV6-5, the J call TRBJ1-2; D gene ambiguous. Trimming took 2 bases from V and 4 from J, leaving 14 bases between them. CDR3 length: 15 amino acids. Germline loops: CDR1 MNHEY, CDR2 SVGAGI. The CDR3: CASSYGMENTYGYTF. CDR3 DNA sequence: TGTGCCAGCAGTTACGGTATGGAGAACACCTATGGCTACACCTTC.

V and J are TRBV5-1 and TRBJ1-2; weak D call: TRBD1 (6 bases). The CDR3 is 15 residues long. The V end lost 3 bases, the J end lost 6 bases, and 18 bases lay between the germline ends. Germline V gives CDR1 SGHRS, CDR2 YFSETQ. This chain's CDR3 is CASSSQRGGVDGYTF. For the CDR3, the DNA is TGCGCCAGCAGCTCCCAGAGGGGGGGCGTCGATGGCTACACCTTC.

This clone came up a few times. The V call is TRBV2, the J call TRBJ2-2; a possible D gene is TRBD1 (6 bases). Germline lookup yields CDR1 SNHLY and CDR2 FYNNEI. V was trimmed by 9 bases and J by 4 bases, leaving 15 bases between them. The CDR3 length is 14 residues. CDR3 in amino acids: CASQYRVSTGELFF. The CDR3 region has the DNA TGTGCCAGTCAATACAGGGTTTCCACCGGGGAGCTGTTTTTT.

The chain recombines TRBV28 with TRBJ2-7; TRBD2 might be the D (5 bases). Germline lookup yields CDR1 MDHEN and CDR2 SYDVKM. V was shortened by 6 bases and J by 3 bases, with 18 bases between the two germline ends. This CDR3 spans 15 amino acids. CDR3 bases: TGTGCCAGCAGCCCAGGAACCTCCGGGAACTACGAGCAGTACTTC. It translates to CASSPGTSGNYEQYF.

The J gene is TRBJ2-1, the V gene TRBV19, with 13 bases matching TRBD2. Trimming cost V 10 bases and J 0 bases; bases outside gene matches: 9. The CDR3 consists of 17 residues. Germline lookup yields CDR1 LNHDA and CDR2 SQIVND (reference sequence). Here the CDR3 reads CATRGTSGVPSYNEQFF. CDR3 nucleotide sequence: TGTGCCACTCGAGGGACTAGCGGGGTCCCCTCCTACAATGAGCAGTTCTTC.

The chain combines TRBV5-4 with TRBJ2-3; D unresolved. The germline gives CDR1 SGHNT, CDR2 YYREEE (reference sequence). The CDR3 length is 16 residues. V lost 0 bases to trimming and J lost 0 bases, with 11 bases between them. CDR3 DNA: TGTGCCAGCAGCTTGGCTGGTGCCTCTAGCACAGATACGCAGTATTTT. It codes for CASSLAGASSTDTQYF.

The sample holds a few counts of this clone. The gene calls are TRBV4-2 and TRBJ2-3; TRBD1 is a possible D gene (5 bases). CDR3 length equals 16 residues. V lost 0 bases, J lost 1 base, and 11 bases lay in between. The germline CDR1 and CDR2 sequences are LGHNA and YNFKEQ. CDR3 nucleotide sequence: TGTGCCAGCAGCCAAGAATCAGGGCCCCGCACAGATACGCAGTATTTT. Translating gives CASSQESGPRTDTQYF.

This chain links TRBV20-1 with TRBJ1-5; 9 bases align to TRBD1. Germline CDR1 reads DFQATT; CDR2 reads SNEGSKA (reference sequence). The length of the CDR3 is 11 residues. V was pared by 6 bases and J by 11 bases, with 5 bases of the junction left unmatched. CDR3 in amino acids: CSAAGQGSQHF. Here the CDR3 DNA reads TGCAGTGCGGCGGGACAGGGCTCCCAGCATTTT.

This clone came up a few times. This CDR3 is also generated by other DNA sequences in the sample. The chain combines TRBV5-4 with TRBJ2-5; 8 bases fit TRBD1. The CDR3 consists of 14 residues. Germline CDR1 is SGHNT and CDR2 is YYREEE (reference sequence). V lost 3 bases to trimming and J lost 5 bases; unmatched junction nucleotides: 6. The CDR3 reads CASSSQGAGETQYF. The CDR3 DNA reads as TGTGCCAGCAGCTCGCAGGGGGCAGGGGAGACCCAGTACTTC.